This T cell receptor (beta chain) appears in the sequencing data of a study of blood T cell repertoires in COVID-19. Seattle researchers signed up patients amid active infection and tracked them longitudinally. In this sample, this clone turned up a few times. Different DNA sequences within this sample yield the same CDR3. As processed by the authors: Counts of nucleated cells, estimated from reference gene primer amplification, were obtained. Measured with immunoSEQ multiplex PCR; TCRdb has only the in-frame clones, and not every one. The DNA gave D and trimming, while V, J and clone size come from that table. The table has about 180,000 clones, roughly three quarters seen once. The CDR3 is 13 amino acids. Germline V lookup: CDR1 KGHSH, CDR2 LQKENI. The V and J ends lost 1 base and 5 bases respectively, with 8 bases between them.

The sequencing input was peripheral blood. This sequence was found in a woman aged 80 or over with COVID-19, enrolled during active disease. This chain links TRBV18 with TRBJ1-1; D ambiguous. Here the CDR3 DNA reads TGTGCCAGCTCACCACGGGAGGGTACTGAAGCTTTCTTT. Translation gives CASSPREGTEAFF.